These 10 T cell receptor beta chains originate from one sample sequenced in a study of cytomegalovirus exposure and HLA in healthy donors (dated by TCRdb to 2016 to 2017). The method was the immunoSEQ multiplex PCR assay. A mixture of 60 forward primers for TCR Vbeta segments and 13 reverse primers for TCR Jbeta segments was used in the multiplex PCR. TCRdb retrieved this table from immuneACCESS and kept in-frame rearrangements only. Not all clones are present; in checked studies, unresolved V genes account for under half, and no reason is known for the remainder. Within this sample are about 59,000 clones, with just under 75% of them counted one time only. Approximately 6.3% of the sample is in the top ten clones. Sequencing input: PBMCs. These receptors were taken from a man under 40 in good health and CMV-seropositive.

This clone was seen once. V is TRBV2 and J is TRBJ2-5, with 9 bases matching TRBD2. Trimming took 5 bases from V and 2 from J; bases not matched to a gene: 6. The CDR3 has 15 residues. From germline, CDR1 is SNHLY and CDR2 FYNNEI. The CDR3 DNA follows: TGTGCCAGCAGTTGGGAGCGGGGGGTGCAAGAGACCCAGTACTTC. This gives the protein CASSWERGVQETQYF.

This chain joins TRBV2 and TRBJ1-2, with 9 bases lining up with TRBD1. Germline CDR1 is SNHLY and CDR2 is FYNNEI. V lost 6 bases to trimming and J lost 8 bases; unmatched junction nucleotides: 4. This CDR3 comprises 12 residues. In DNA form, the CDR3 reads TGTGCCAGCAGATGGGACAGGGAAGGCTACACCTTC. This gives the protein CASRWDREGYTF.

CDR3 sequence reads: CASSPRLAGAREGYF. The CDR3, as DNA: TGTGCCAGCAGCCCAAGACTAGCGGGGGCCCGCGAAGGGTACTTC. The chain recombines TRBV7-2 with TRBJ2-7; 12 bases match TRBD2. V lost 5 bases, J lost 12 bases, and 14 bases stayed unmatched. Looked up from germline, CDR1 is SGHTA and CDR2 is FQGNSA. The CDR3 has 15 residues.

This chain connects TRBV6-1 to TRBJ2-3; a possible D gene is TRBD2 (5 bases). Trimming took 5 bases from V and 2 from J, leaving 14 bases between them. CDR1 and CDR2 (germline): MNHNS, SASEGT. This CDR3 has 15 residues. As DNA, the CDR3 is TGTGCCAGCAGTCAGAGGGCAAGGAACACAGATACGCAGTATTTT. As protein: CASSQRARNTDTQYF.

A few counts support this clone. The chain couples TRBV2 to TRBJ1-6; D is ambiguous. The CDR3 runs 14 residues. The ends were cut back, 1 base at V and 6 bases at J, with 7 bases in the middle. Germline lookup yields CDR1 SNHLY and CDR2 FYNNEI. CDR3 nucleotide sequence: TGTGCCAGCAGTGAAGGCAGGATTAATTCACCCCTCCACTTT. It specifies CASSEGRINSPLHF.

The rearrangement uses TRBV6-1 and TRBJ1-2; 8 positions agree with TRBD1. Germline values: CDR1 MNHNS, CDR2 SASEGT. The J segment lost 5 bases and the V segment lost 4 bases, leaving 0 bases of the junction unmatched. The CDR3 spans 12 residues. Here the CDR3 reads CASSGQGYGYTF. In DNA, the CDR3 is TGTGCCAGCAGTGGACAGGGGTATGGCTACACCTTC.

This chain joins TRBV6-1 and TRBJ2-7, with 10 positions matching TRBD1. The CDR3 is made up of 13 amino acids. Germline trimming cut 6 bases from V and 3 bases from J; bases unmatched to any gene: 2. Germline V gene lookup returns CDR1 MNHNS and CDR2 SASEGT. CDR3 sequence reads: CASRDRGDYEQYF. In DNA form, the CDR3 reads TGTGCCAGCAGGGACAGGGGGGACTACGAGCAGTACTTC.

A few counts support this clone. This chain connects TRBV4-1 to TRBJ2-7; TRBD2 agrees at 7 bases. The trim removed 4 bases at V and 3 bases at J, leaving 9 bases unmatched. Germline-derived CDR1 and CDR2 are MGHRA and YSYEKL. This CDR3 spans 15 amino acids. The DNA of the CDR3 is TGCGCCAGCAGCCCCGGGGAGGGCTCCTTCTACGAGCAGTACTTC. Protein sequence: CASSPGEGSFYEQYF.

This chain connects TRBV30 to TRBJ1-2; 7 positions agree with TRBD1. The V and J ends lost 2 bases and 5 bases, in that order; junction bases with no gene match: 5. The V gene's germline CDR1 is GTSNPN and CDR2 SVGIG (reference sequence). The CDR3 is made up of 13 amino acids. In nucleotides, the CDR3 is TGTGCCTGGAGTAGGGGGCCTTCTTATGGCTACACCTTC. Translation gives CAWSRGPSYGYTF.

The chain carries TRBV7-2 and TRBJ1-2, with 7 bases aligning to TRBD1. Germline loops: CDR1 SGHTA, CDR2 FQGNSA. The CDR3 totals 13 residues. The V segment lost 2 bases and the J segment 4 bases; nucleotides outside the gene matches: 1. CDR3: CASSLRDSYGYTF. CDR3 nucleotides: TGTGCCAGCAGCTTAAGGGACAGCTATGGCTACACCTTC.